The next 8 T cell receptor beta chains were all read from a single sample in a study of tumor and adjacent non-tumor tissue in lung cancer. The template was RNA from unsorted bulk tissue. The library came from three nested PCR rounds adapted from ARM-PCR protocols. MiXCR, run by TCRdb on the multiplex PCR reads, gives a single entry per CDR3 protein. The data hold around 200,000 distinct CDR3 sequences, with 71% observed a single time. Sequencing was carried out using lung tumor tissue. The receptors originated from a man aged 60-69 years with non-small cell lung cancer.

This clonotype was seen a few times. The V gene is TRBV10-1, the J gene TRBJ2-2; D is perhaps TRBD2 (5 bases). Germline-derived CDR1 and CDR2 are WNHNN and SYGVQD (reference sequence). The V and J ends lost 6 bases and 6 bases respectively, with 11 bases between them. The CDR3 has 13 residues. DNA for the CDR3: TGCGCCAGCAGGAAGGACTGGGCCGGGGAGCTGTTTTTT. Protein: CASRKDWAGELFF.

As to this clonotype: Given a much more abundant clone one base away, this may be a read error. V gene TRBV20-1 combines with J gene TRBJ2-5; 13 bases are a match to TRBD2. CDR3 length equals 13 residues. Germline CDR1 DFQATT, CDR2 SNEGSKA (reference sequence). The CDR3 sequence: CSTSGRAGETQYF. CDR3 nucleotides: TGCAGTACTAGCGGGAGGGCCGGGGAGACCCAGTACTTC.

Points on this clonotype: Being one base from a much bigger clone, this may be a read error. The V gene is TRBV6-2 or TRBV6-3, the J gene TRBJ1-1; TRBD1 agrees at 7 bases. CDR1 is MNHEY, CDR2 SVGEGT, per germline. There are 13 residues in the CDR3. CDR3 coding DNA: TGTGCCAGCGGTTATCGACAGGGCACTGAAGCTTTCTTT. Translation: CASGYRQGTEAFF.

About this clonotype itself: A read error may explain this, as a much larger clone is one base away. The V call is TRBV6-2 or TRBV6-3, the J call TRBJ2-7, with TRBD1 matching 10 bases. The germline CDR1 and CDR2 sequences are MNHEY and SVGEGT. The CDR3 is 16 residues long. In DNA, the CDR3 is TGTGCCGGCAGAGATGAGCCGGGACAGGGGCCCTACGAGCAGTACTTC. Its translation is CAGRDEPGQGPYEQYF.

This chain joins TRBV6-4 and TRBJ2-1; D tentatively reads TRBD1 or TRBD2 (5 bases each). Germline V gene data show CDR1 as MRHNA and CDR2 as SNTAGT. CDR3 length equals 15 residues. The V and J ends lost 7 bases and 5 bases respectively, with 18 bases between them. CDR3 region: CASTKDGGNHNEQFF. The CDR3 bases are TGTGCCAGCACCAAGGATGGGGGTAACCACAATGAGCAGTTCTTC.

Of note for this clonotype: The CDR3 ends on some other residue instead of the conserved phenylalanine or tryptophan, so this is likely a read error. The DNA is omitted, as the CDR3 cannot be located on it reliably, and the CDR3 follows TCRdb's listing. The chain joins TRBV20-1 to TRBJ1-5. With termini counted, the CDR3 has 13 amino acids. In germline, CDR1 is DFQATT, CDR2 SNEGSKA (reference sequence). CDR3 in amino acids: CSAISGGGQPHHY.

This clonotype was counted many times. The V call is TRBV4-2, the J call TRBJ1-5, with no clear D. The V gene's germline CDR1 is LGHNA and CDR2 YNFKEQ. Trimming stripped 1 base from V and 9 bases from J, with 16 bases between. This CDR3 comprises 15 residues. Here the CDR3 reads CASSQVEDSNLPQHF. The CDR3 DNA sequence: TGTGCCAGCAGCCAAGTGGAAGATAGCAATTTGCCCCAGCATTTT.

Worth noting for this clonotype: Since a much larger clone is just one base distant, this may be a read error. The rearrangement links TRBV20-1 to TRBJ2-7; D remains unclear. The CDR3 has 11 amino acids. V dropped 7 bases and J dropped 3 bases, with 10 bases sitting between them. Germline V gene lookup returns CDR1 DFQATT and CDR2 SNEGSKA (reference sequence). CDR3 loop: CSGIDRYEQYF. The CDR3 nucleotides read TGCAGTGGTATCGACCGCTACGAGCAGTACTTC.